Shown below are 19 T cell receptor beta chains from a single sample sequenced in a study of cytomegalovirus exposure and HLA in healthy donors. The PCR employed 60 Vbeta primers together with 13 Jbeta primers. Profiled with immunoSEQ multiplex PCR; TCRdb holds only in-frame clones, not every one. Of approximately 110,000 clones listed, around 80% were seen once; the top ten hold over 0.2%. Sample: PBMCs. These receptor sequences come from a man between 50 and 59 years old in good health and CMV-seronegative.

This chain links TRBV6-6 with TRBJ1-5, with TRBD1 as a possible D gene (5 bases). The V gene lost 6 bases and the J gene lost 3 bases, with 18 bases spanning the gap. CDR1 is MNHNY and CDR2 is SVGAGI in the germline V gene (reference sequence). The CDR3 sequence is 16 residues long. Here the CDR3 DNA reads TGTGCCAGCAGGGGGCACGCAGGTGATAACAATCAGCCCCAGCATTTT. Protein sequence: CASRGHAGDNNQPQHF.

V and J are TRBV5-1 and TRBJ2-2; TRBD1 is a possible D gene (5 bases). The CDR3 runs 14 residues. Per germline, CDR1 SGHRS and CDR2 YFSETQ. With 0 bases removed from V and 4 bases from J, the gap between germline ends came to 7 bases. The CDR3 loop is CASSLARGTGELFF. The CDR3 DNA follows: TGCGCCAGCAGCTTGGCAAGGGGCACCGGGGAGCTGTTTTTT.

CDR3 bases: TGTGCCAGCAGTCCGACTAGCGGGGGGGCTAATGAGCAGTACTTC. Translation gives CASSPTSGGANEQYF. V usage is TRBV6-1 and J usage is TRBJ2-7; TRBD2 aligns across 14 bases. Germline loops: CDR1 MNHNS, CDR2 SASEGT. Unmatched junction bases numbered 7, after V lost 5 bases and J lost 7 bases. The CDR3 loop spans 15 amino acids.

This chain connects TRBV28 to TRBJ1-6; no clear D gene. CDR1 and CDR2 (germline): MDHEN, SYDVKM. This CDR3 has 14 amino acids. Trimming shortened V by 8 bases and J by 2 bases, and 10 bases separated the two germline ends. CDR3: CASASFTYNSPLHF. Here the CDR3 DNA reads TGTGCCAGCGCGAGCTTCACCTATAATTCACCCCTCCACTTT.

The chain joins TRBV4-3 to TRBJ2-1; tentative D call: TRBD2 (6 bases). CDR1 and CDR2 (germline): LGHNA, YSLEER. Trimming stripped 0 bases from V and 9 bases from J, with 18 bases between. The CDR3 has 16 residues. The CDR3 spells CASSQDLAGKVIEQFF. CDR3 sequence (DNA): TGCGCCAGCAGCCAAGATCTGGCGGGGAAGGTTATTGAGCAGTTCTTC.

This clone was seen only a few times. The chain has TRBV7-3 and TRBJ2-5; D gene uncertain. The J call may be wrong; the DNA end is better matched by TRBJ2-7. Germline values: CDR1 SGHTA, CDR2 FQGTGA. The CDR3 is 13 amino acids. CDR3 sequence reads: CASSLTSSYEQYF. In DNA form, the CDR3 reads TGTGCCAGCAGCTTAACCTCATCCTACGAGCAGTACTTC.

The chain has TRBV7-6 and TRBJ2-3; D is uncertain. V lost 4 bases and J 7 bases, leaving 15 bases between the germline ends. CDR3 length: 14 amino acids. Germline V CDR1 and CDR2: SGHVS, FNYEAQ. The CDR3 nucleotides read TGTGCCAGCAGCTCCCCCCTGTTTGGCAATACGCAGTATTTT. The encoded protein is CASSSPLFGNTQYF.

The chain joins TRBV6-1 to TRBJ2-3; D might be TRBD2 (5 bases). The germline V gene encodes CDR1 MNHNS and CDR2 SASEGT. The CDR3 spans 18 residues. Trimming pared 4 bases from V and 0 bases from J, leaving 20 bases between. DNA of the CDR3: TGTGCCAGCAGTGGTCCGGGGAAAGGACCCACTAGCACAGATACGCAGTATTTT. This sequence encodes CASSGPGKGPTSTDTQYF.

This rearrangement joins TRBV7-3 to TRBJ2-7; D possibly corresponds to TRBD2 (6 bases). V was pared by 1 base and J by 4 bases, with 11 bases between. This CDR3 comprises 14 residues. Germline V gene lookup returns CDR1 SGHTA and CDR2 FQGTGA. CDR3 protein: CASSLRGGLYEQYF. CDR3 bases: TGTGCCAGCAGCTTAAGAGGCGGACTATACGAGCAGTACTTC.

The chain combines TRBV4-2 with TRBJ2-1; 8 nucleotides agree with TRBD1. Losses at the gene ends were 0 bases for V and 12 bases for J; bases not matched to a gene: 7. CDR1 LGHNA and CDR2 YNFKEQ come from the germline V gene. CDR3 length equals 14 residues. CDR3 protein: CASSQESGQGGQFF. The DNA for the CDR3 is TGTGCCAGCAGCCAAGAGTCCGGACAGGGCGGGCAGTTCTTC.

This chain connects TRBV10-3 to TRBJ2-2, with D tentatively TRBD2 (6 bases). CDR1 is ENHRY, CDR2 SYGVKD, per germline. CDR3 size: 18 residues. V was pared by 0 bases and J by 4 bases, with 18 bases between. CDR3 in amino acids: CAISESPPWTTLTGELFF. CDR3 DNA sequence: TGTGCCATCAGTGAGTCACCGCCGTGGACTACCCTCACCGGGGAGCTGTTTTTT.

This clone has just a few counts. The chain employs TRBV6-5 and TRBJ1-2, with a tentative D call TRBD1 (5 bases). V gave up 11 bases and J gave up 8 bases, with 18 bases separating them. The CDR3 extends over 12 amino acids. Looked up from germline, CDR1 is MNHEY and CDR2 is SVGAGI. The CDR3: CAAYRFSDGYTF. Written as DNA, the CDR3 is TGTGCCGCTTACAGGTTCTCGGACGGCTACACCTTC.

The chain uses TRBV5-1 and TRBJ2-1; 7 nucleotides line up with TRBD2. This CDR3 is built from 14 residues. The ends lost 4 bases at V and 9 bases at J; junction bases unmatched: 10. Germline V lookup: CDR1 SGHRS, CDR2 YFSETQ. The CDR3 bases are TGCGCCAGCAGCCTGGGGGGGGGACTCCTTGAGCAGTTCTTC. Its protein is CASSLGGGLLEQFF.

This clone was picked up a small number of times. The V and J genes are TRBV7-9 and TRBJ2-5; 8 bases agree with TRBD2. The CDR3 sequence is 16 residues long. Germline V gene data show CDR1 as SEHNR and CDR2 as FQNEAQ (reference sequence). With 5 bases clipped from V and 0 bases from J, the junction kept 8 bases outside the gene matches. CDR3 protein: CASSRNAGGNQETQYF. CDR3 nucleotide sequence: TGTGCCAGCAGCCGAAACGCGGGGGGAAACCAAGAGACCCAGTACTTC.

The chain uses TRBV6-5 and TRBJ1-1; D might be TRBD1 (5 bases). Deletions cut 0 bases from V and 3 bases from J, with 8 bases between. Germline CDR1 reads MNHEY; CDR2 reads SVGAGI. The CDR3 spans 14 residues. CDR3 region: CASSYSGGHTEAFF. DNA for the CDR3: TGTGCCAGCAGTTACTCGGGGGGACACACTGAAGCTTTCTTT.

CDR3 DNA: TGTGCCAGTAGTCTGCTAGCGGGAGGTGGGCTGGGGGATACGCAGTATTTT. Amino acids: CASSLLAGGGLGDTQYF. V usage is TRBV19 and J usage is TRBJ2-3, with 11 positions matching TRBD2. Unmatched junction bases numbered 13, after V lost 5 bases and J lost 6 bases. From germline, CDR1 is LNHDA and CDR2 SQIVND (reference sequence). This CDR3 region has 17 residues.

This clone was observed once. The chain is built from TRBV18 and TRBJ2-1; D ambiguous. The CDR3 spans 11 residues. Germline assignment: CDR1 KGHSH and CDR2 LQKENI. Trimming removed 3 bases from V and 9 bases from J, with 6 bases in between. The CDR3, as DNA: TGTGCCAGCTCACCGGGCCGTGAGCAGTTCTTC. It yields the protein CASSPGREQFF.

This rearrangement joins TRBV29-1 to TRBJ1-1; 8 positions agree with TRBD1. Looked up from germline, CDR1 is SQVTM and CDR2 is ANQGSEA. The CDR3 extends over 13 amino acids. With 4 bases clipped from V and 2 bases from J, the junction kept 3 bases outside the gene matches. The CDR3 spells CSVAQGGNTEAFF. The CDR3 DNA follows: TGCAGCGTTGCACAGGGGGGTAACACTGAAGCTTTCTTT. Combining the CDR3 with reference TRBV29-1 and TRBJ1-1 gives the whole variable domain SAVISQKPSRDICQRGTSLTIQCQVDSQVTMMFWYRQQPGQSLTLIATANQGSEATYESGFVIDKFPISRPNLTFSTLTVSNMSPEDSSIYLCSVAQGGNTEAFFGQGTRLTVV.

CDR3 amino acids: CASSHLRGPDEKLFF. The CDR3 DNA reads as TGTGCCAGCAGCCACCTCAGGGGGCCAGATGAAAAACTGTTTTTT. The V call is TRBV4-2, the J call TRBJ1-4; 8 bases agree with TRBD1. In germline, CDR1 is LGHNA, CDR2 YNFKEQ. CDR3 size: 15 residues. J was trimmed by 6 bases and V by 3 bases; bases with no gene match: 6.